One and the same sample provided the 17 T cell receptor beta chains below, sequenced in a study of blood T cell repertoires in COVID-19. The data were produced by immunoSEQ multiplex PCR, yet TCRdb's version contains in-frame clones alone and is incomplete. The table lists some 120,000 clones, roughly 90% of them singletons. Sequenced input: peripheral blood. The receptors come from a man aged 60 to 75 with COVID-19, enrolled during active disease.

J is TRBJ1-5 and V is TRBV21-1; the DNA was not used to check the table's D call, TRBD1. TRBV21-1 is a pseudogene locus. The CDR3 length is 19 residues. The CDR3 loop is CASSKERNRSFWGNQPQHF. Here the CDR3 DNA reads TGTGCCAGCAGCAAAGAGAGAAACAGGTCCTTTTGGGGCAATCAGCCCCAGCATTTT.

The chain uses TRBV7-9 and TRBJ2-7; D may be TRBD1 (6 bases). The CDR3 runs to 15 residues. CDR1 and CDR2 from the germline V gene are SEHNR and FQNEAQ (reference sequence). The V and J ends lost 5 bases and 4 bases respectively, with 18 bases between them. CDR3 DNA sequence: TGTGCCAGCAGCCACCCGTCCCACAGGGCTTACGAGCAGTACTTC. This gives the protein CASSHPSHRAYEQYF.

The chain is built from TRBV30 and TRBJ2-1; the D gene is possibly TRBD1 (5 bases). The V end lost 3 bases, the J end lost 3 bases, and 12 bases lay between the germline ends. CDR1 GTSNPN and CDR2 SVGIG come from the germline V gene (reference sequence). The CDR3 has 14 residues. CDR3 nucleotide sequence: TGTGCCTGGAGAGCCACAGGTAACTACAATGAGCAGTTCTTC. It encodes CAWRATGNYNEQFF.

Here the CDR3 reads CATSDPGTRSTDTQYF. CDR3 in DNA: TGTGCCACCAGTGACCCTGGGACTAGGAGCACAGATACGCAGTATTTT. The J gene is TRBJ2-3, the V gene TRBV24-1; 8 nucleotides match TRBD2. This CDR3 has 16 amino acids. Germline V gene data show CDR1 as KGHDR and CDR2 as SFDVKD. V lost 4 bases, J lost 0 bases, and 5 bases stayed unmatched.

The V and J genes are TRBV7-9 and TRBJ2-2, with 7 bases fitting TRBD2. Per germline, CDR1 SEHNR and CDR2 FQNEAQ (reference sequence). The trim removed 5 bases at V and 5 bases at J, leaving 11 bases unmatched. The CDR3 has 16 amino acids. The CDR3 sequence: CASSPSGAGRTGELFF. CDR3 nucleotide sequence: TGTGCCAGCAGCCCCTCCGGAGCGGGAAGGACCGGGGAGCTGTTTTTT.

The CDR3 DNA sequence: TGTGCCAGCAGCTTTAGGACAGGGGGAAGCTACGAGCAGTACTTC. Translating gives CASSFRTGGSYEQYF. V is TRBV5-4 and J is TRBJ2-7, with 10 positions matching TRBD1. This CDR3 spans 15 amino acids. Trimming removed 2 bases from V and 3 bases from J; junction bases left unmatched: 5. Germline loops: CDR1 SGHNT, CDR2 YYREEE (reference sequence).

V and J are TRBV28 and TRBJ2-1, with a possible D match to TRBD1 (6 bases). The V end was cut by 5 bases, the J end by 9 bases, with 20 bases between. This CDR3 region has 15 residues. Germline loops: CDR1 MDHEN, CDR2 SYDVKM. CDR3 coding DNA: TGTGCCAGCAGTCTCACAGGGAGCGGTTCACTTGAGCAGTTCTTC. The encoded protein is CASSLTGSGSLEQFF.

The chain joins TRBV11-2 to TRBJ1-5; the match to TRBD1 covers 7 bases. Germline V lookup: CDR1 SGHAT, CDR2 FQNNGV. CDR3 length equals 14 residues. The junction had 6 bases not matched to a gene; V was cut back by 5 bases and J by 5 bases. This CDR3 is CASSPGQADQPQHF. CDR3 coding DNA: TGTGCCAGCAGCCCCGGACAGGCCGATCAGCCCCAGCATTTT.

The chain recombines TRBV7-3 with TRBJ2-1; D is perhaps TRBD2 (6 bases). Trimming pared 5 bases from V and 10 bases from J, leaving 18 bases between. The CDR3 consists of 14 residues. Germline V gene lookup returns CDR1 SGHTA and CDR2 FQGTGA. CDR3 nucleotide sequence: TGTGCCAGCAGCCCAGGTAGGAGCGGGCAGGAGCAGTTCTTC. It codes for CASSPGRSGQEQFF. The variable domain in full, with the rest retrieved from reference TRBV7-3 and TRBJ2-1, is GAGVSQTPSNKVTEKGKYVELRCDPISGHTALYWYRQSLGQGPEFLIYFQGTGAADDSGLPNDRFFAVRPEGSVSTLKIQRTERGDSAVYLCASSPGRSGQEQFFGPGTRLTVL.

The rearrangement links TRBV9 to TRBJ1-2; D unresolved. Trimming took off 6 bases at V and 6 bases at J, with 6 bases between the two ends. CDR1 is SGDLS and CDR2 is YYNGEE in the germline V gene. CDR3 length equals 10 residues. The CDR3 is CASNGDGYTF. The CDR3 region has the DNA TGTGCCAGCAACGGTGATGGCTACACCTTC.

V and J are TRBV18 and TRBJ2-7, with a possible D match to TRBD2 (5 bases). This CDR3 spans 16 amino acids. Trimming removed 3 bases at V and 2 bases at J, with 17 bases between. Per germline, CDR1 KGHSH and CDR2 LQKENI. The CDR3 DNA reads TGTGCCAGCTCACCGACTCGACGGGCGGGTACCTACGAGCAGTACTTC. It codes for CASSPTRRAGTYEQYF.

This rearrangement joins TRBV4-1 to TRBJ1-2; 10 nucleotides agree with TRBD1. The CDR3 is 16 residues long. V was pared by 2 bases and J by 4 bases, with 7 bases of the junction left unmatched. Germline V lookup: CDR1 MGHRA, CDR2 YSYEKL. This CDR3 is CASSQPGQGTTYGYTF. Here the CDR3 DNA reads TGCGCCAGCAGCCAACCGGGACAGGGGACGACCTATGGCTACACCTTC.

The chain combines TRBV5-6 with TRBJ2-1; maybe TRBD1 (6 bases). The ends were cut back, 6 bases at V and 8 bases at J, with 24 bases in the middle. Looked up from germline, CDR1 is SGHDT and CDR2 is YYEEEE. The CDR3 is 16 amino acids. The CDR3 protein is CASNTETGEGEDEQFF. CDR3 DNA sequence: TGTGCCAGCAATACCGAGACAGGAGAAGGTGAGGATGAGCAGTTCTTC.

This chain uses TRBV28 with TRBJ2-3; D may be TRBD1 (5 bases). Looked up from germline, CDR1 is MDHEN and CDR2 is SYDVKM. V lost 7 bases and J lost 5, with 22 bases in between. The CDR3 runs to 16 residues. CDR3 nucleotides: TGTGCCAGCACCCCAATCGGCAGGGTCGTGGGAGATACGCAGTATTTT. Translation gives CASTPIGRVVGDTQYF.

The rearrangement links TRBV12-5 to TRBJ2-7, with TRBD1 matching over 7 bases. The CDR3 extends over 14 amino acids. V shed 2 bases and J 5 bases; nucleotides not matched to a gene: 6. Germline V gene lookup returns CDR1 LGHNT and CDR2 FRNRAP. This CDR3 reads CASGLLQGSDEQYF. DNA for the CDR3: TGTGCTAGTGGTTTGTTACAGGGGAGCGACGAGCAGTACTTC.

V is TRBV7-8 and J is TRBJ2-7; D remains ambiguous. CDR1 is SGHVS and CDR2 is FQNEAQ in the germline V gene. This CDR3 is built from 13 residues. V lost 4 bases and J 4 bases, leaving 11 bases between the germline ends. The CDR3 reads CASSSLKRYEQYF. The CDR3, as DNA: TGTGCCAGCAGCTCCTTGAAACGGTACGAGCAGTACTTC.

This sequence joins TRBV6-5 and TRBJ2-2; 12 nucleotides align to TRBD2. There are 15 residues in the CDR3. The germline gives CDR1 MNHEY, CDR2 SVGAGI. Trimming at V came to 6 bases and at J to 5 bases, leaving 4 bases not matched to a gene. For the CDR3, the DNA is TGTGCCAGCAGCTCCGGGACTAGCGGGACCGGGGAGCTGTTTTTT. Protein: CASSSGTSGTGELFF.